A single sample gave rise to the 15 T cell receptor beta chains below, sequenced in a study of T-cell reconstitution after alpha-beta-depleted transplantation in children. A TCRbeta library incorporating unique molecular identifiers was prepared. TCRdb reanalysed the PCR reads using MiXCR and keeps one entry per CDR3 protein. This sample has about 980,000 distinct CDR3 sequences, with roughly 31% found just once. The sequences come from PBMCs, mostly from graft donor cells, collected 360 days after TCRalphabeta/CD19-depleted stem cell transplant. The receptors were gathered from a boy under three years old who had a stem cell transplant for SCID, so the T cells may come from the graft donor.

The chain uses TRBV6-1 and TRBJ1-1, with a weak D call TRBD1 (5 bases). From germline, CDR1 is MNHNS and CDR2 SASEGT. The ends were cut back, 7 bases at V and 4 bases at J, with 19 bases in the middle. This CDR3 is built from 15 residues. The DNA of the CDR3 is TGTGCCAGCACCCTGGACGGCCTTGGGGGCACTGAAGCTTTCTTT. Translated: CASTLDGLGGTEAFF.

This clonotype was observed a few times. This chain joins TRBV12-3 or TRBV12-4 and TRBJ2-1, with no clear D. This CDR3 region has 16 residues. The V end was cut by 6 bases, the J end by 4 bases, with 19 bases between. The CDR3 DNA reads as TGTGCCAGCAGAGCTTTTACCCCCCTGGGATACAATGAGCAGTTCTTC. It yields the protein CASRAFTPLGYNEQFF.

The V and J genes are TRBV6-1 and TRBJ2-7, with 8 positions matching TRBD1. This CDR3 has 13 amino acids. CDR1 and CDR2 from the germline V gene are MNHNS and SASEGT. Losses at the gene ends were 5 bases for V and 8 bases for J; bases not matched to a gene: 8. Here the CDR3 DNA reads TGTGCCAGCAGTCGGGACAGGATTGGAAAGCAGTACTTC. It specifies CASSRDRIGKQYF.

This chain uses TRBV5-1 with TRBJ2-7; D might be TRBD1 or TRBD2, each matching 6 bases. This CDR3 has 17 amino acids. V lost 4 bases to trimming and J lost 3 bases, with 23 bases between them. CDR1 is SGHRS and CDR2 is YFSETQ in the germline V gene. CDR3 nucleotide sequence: TGCGCCAGCAGCCGAGGAAGCTCGGGGGCTACCATCTACGAGCAGTACTTC. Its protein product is CASSRGSSGATIYEQYF.

The chain's CDR3 is CASTTLPRGVDKNIQYF. CDR3 sequence (DNA): TGTGCCAGCACCACCCTTCCGAGGGGGGTAGACAAAAACATTCAGTACTTC. The chain is built from TRBV7-9 and TRBJ2-4; D is possibly TRBD1 or TRBD2 (6 bases each). The CDR3 has 17 residues. CDR1 SEHNR and CDR2 FQNEAQ come from the germline V gene (reference sequence). V lost 7 bases and J lost 3, with 22 bases in between. Drawing the rest from reference TRBV7-9 and TRBJ2-4, the complete variable domain is DTGVSQNPRHKITKRGQNVTFRCDPISEHNRLYWYRQTLGQGPEFLTYFQNEAQLEKSRLLSDRFSAERPKGSFSTLEIQRTEQGDSAMYLCASTTLPRGVDKNIQYFGAGTRLSVL.

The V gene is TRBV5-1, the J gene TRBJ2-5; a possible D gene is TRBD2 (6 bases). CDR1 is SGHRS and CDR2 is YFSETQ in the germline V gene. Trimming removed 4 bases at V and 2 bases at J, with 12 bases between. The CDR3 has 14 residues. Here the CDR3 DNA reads TGCGCCAGCAGCGCCACTAGCCTACAAGAGACCCAGTACTTC. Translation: CASSATSLQETQYF.

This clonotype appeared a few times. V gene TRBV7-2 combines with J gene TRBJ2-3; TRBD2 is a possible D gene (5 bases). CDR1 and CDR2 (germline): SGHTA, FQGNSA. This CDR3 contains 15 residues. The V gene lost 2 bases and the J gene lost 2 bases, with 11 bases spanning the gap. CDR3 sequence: CASSLISGLTDTQYF. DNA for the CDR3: TGTGCCAGCAGCTTAATTTCTGGACTCACAGATACGCAGTATTTT.

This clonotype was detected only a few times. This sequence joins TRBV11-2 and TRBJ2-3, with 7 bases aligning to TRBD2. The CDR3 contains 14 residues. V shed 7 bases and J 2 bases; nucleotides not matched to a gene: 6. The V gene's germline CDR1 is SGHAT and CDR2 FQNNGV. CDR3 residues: CASNPAGITDTQYF. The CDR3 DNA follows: TGTGCCAGCAACCCAGCGGGGATCACAGATACGCAGTATTTT.

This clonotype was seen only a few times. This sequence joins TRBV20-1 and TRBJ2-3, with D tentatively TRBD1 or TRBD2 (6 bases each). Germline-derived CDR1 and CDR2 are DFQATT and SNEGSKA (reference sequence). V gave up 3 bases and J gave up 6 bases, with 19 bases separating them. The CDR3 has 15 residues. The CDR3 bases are TGCAGTGCTAGGAGGGGGGCGGGGTTAGTGGATACGCAGTATTTT. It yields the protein CSARRGAGLVDTQYF.

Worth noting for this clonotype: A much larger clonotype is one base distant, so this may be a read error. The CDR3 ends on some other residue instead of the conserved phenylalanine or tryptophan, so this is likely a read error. The CDR3 bases are TGCGCCAGCAGCCAAGGGGAGGTTCCCGGAAACACCATATATTGT. Translating it yields CASSQGEVPGNTIYC. The chain links TRBV4-1 to TRBJ1-3; D is uncertain. Trimming pared 1 base from V and 4 bases from J, leaving 11 bases between. Germline values: CDR1 MGHRA, CDR2 YSYEKL. This CDR3 is built from 15 residues.

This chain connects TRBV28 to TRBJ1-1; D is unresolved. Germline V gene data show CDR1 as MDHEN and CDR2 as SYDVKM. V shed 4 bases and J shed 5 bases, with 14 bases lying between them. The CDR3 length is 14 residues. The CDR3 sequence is CASSYSEGWTEAFF. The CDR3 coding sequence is TGTGCCAGCAGTTACTCGGAGGGATGGACTGAAGCTTTCTTT.

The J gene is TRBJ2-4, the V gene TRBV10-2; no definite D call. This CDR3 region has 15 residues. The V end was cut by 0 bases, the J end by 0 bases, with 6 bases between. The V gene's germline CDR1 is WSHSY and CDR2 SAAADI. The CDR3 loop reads CASSESRIAKNIQYF. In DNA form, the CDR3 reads TGCGCCAGCAGTGAGTCCCGGATAGCCAAAAACATTCAGTACTTC.

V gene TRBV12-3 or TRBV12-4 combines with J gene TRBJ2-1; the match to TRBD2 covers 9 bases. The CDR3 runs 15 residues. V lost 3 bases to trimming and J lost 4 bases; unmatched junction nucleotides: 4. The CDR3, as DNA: TGTGCCAGCAGTTTTGTAGCGGGGGCTTACAATGAGCAGTTCTTC. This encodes CASSFVAGAYNEQFF.

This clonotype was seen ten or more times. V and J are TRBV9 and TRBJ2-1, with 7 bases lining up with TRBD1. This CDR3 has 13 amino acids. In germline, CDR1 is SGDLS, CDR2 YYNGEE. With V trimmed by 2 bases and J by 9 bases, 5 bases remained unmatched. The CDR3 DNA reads TGTGCCAGCAGCGTCAAGGGGGCAGGTGAGCAGTTCTTC. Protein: CASSVKGAGEQFF.

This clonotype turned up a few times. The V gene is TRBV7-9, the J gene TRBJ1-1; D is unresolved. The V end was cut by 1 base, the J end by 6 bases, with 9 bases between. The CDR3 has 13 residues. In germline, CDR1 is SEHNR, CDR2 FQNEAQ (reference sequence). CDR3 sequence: CASSLGGYAEAFF. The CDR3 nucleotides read TGTGCCAGCAGCTTAGGCGGGTATGCTGAAGCTTTCTTT.